Following are 5 T cell receptor beta chains from one sample sequenced in a study of cytomegalovirus exposure and HLA in healthy donors. Amplification used 60 Vbeta primers and 13 Jbeta primers. Data came from immunoSEQ multiplex PCR; TCRdb stores just in-frame clones and leaves some out. The data hold 150,000 to 200,000 clones, with 80% observed a single time. The sample consisted of PBMCs. The receptors derive from a boy younger than 18 in good health and CMV-seronegative.

The chain combines TRBV12-5 with TRBJ2-5, with TRBD1 matching 9 bases. CDR3 length equals 16 residues. Germline V gene sequence: CDR1 LGHNT, CDR2 FRNRAP. Trimming took 1 base from V and 4 from J; bases not matched to a gene: 7. The CDR3 DNA follows: TGTGCTAGTGGTTTGGGGACAGGGGCAGGGATAGAGACCCAGTACTTC. Amino acids: CASGLGTGAGIETQYF.

As for this clone: Other DNA sequences in the same sample also yield this CDR3. This chain uses TRBV7-3 with TRBJ1-1; 8 positions match TRBD1. Germline CDR1 SGHTA, CDR2 FQGTGA. V trimming: 2 bases; J trimming: 3 bases; junction bases outside the gene matches: 2. The CDR3 length is 14 residues. The CDR3 DNA reads as TGTGCCAGCAGCTTACACAGGGGGGACACTGAAGCTTTCTTT. Translating it yields CASSLHRGDTEAFF.

V is TRBV15 and J is TRBJ1-3; TRBD1 might be the D (5 bases). There are 15 residues in the CDR3. Trimming left V 3 bases short and J 3 bases short, with 12 bases between. The germline CDR1 and CDR2 sequences are LNHNV and YYDKDF (reference sequence). The CDR3: CATSSLGTGGNTIYF. CDR3 coding DNA: TGTGCCACCAGCAGCCTCGGGACTGGTGGAAACACCATATATTTT.

This chain links TRBV27 with TRBJ2-1; TRBD2 matches 7 bases. The CDR3 length is 14 residues. The germline V gene encodes CDR1 MNHEY and CDR2 SMNVEV (reference sequence). With 3 bases clipped from V and 6 bases from J, the junction kept 5 bases outside the gene matches. The CDR3: CASSFGGKGNEQFF. In DNA form, the CDR3 reads TGTGCCAGCAGTTTCGGGGGGAAGGGCAATGAGCAGTTCTTC.

This rearrangement joins TRBV30 to TRBJ2-7; possibly TRBD2 for D (7 bases). Germline V lookup: CDR1 GTSNPN, CDR2 SVGIG (reference sequence). CDR3 length: 12 amino acids. V lost 8 bases and J 2 bases, leaving 13 bases between the germline ends. The CDR3 spells CAGGGRPYEQYF. CDR3 nucleotide sequence: TGTGCCGGGGGGGGGCGCCCCTACGAGCAGTACTTC.